Below are 25 T cell receptor beta chains sequenced from a single sample in a study of a mutant IDH1 vaccine in newly diagnosed glioma. Time point here: week 11, during vaccination. Doses of 300 ug of mutant IDH1 20-mer peptide were given with topical imiquimod. These receptors have no known antigen. TCRdb's copy holds only in-frame clones and misses some; the assay was immunoSEQ multiplex PCR. The sample records 50,000 to 65,000 clones, 90% to 95% being singletons. Here the sequenced sample was PBMCs, taken from a glioma patient whose treatment included an IDH1 peptide vaccine. All receptors come from a man aged 50 to 60 with glioma.

The gene calls are TRBV5-4 and TRBJ1-1; TRBD1 agrees at 8 bases. J gave up 6 bases and V 4 bases, and 11 bases lay outside the gene matches. The CDR3 totals 15 residues. The germline V gene has CDR1 SGHNT and CDR2 YYREEE (reference sequence). The CDR3 protein is CASSTRDRTISEAFF. The CDR3 DNA follows: TGTGCCAGCAGCACCCGGGACAGGACGATTTCTGAAGCTTTCTTT.

This sequence joins TRBV6-1 and TRBJ2-1; D unresolved. The CDR3 loop spans 14 amino acids. The germline CDR1 and CDR2 sequences are MNHNS and SASEGT. The V gene lost 5 bases and the J gene lost 3 bases, with 11 bases spanning the gap. This CDR3 reads CASSTLGIYNEQFF. In DNA form, the CDR3 reads TGTGCCAGCAGTACCCTAGGGATCTACAATGAGCAGTTCTTC.

The chain combines TRBV7-9 with TRBJ1-1; D not certain. This CDR3 region has 15 residues. Germline V gene sequence: CDR1 SEHNR, CDR2 FQNEAQ (reference sequence). Trimming removed 2 bases at V and 6 bases at J, with 16 bases between. CDR3 sequence reads: CASSLSEGIPPEAFF. For the CDR3, the DNA is TGTGCCAGCAGCTTATCGGAAGGCATCCCCCCTGAAGCTTTCTTT.

The rearrangement joins TRBV30 to TRBJ2-1; no firm D call. The V end was cut by 1 base, the J end by 7 bases, with 5 bases between. Germline loops: CDR1 GTSNPN, CDR2 SVGIG (reference sequence). This CDR3 spans 11 amino acids. In nucleotides, the CDR3 is TGTGCCTGGAGTGGCGAGAATGAGCAGTTCTTC. Amino acids: CAWSGENEQFF.

This chain links TRBV25-1 with TRBJ2-6; D is uncertain. CDR1 and CDR2 from the germline V gene are MGHDK and SYGVNS. CDR3 size: 15 residues. Between the trimmed V and J ends, which lost 4 bases and 2 bases, there was a span of 9 bases. The CDR3 sequence is CASSALDPGANVLTF. CDR3 DNA: TGTGCCAGCAGTGCCCTTGACCCTGGGGCCAACGTCCTGACTTTC.

A remark on this clone: A read error may produce the germline difference seen at one junction end. J is TRBJ1-5 and V is TRBV6-5, with 11 bases that match TRBD1. CDR1 and CDR2 (germline): MNHEY, SVGAGI. This CDR3 region has 15 residues. The CDR3 bases are TGTGCCAGCAGGCCTTGGACAGGGGGCAAGCAGCCCCAGCATTTT. This codes for CASRPWTGGKQPQHF.

This chain connects TRBV6-1 to TRBJ2-1; TRBD2 agrees at 11 bases. V was pared by 9 bases and J by 10 bases, with 14 bases of the junction left unmatched. Germline assignment: CDR1 MNHNS and CDR2 SASEGT. The CDR3 is 15 amino acids. CDR3 amino acids: CASGRKVAGGSEQFF. The CDR3 DNA reads TGTGCCAGTGGTCGGAAGGTAGCGGGAGGGAGCGAGCAGTTCTTC.

Of note for this clone: Relative to the germline gene, one junction end is altered; a read error may explain this. J is TRBJ1-1 and V is TRBV7-7; D not certain. The CDR3 sequence is 13 residues long. CDR1 and CDR2 from the germline V gene are SSHAT and FNYEAQ (reference sequence). Here the CDR3 DNA reads TGTGCTAGCAGCGTCAGTTTGAACACTGAAGCTTTCTTT. It translates to CASSVSLNTEAFF.

This clone was counted once. The genes are TRBV9 and TRBJ2-7, with D hard to call. Germline CDR1 is SGDLS and CDR2 is YYNGEE. Trimming removed 0 bases from V and 6 bases from J, with 10 bases in between. CDR3 length: 13 amino acids. DNA for the CDR3: TGTGCCAGCAGCGTAGAAAGGTTTTCCGAGCAGTACTTC. Translated, it gives CASSVERFSEQYF.

J is TRBJ1-4 and V is TRBV7-9; 7 bases match TRBD1. V lost 4 bases and J lost 7; bases outside the gene matches: 21. Germline V lookup: CDR1 SEHNR, CDR2 FQNEAQ (reference sequence). The CDR3 is 19 amino acids. The CDR3 region has the DNA TGTGCCAGCAGCTCCCCCCGTAGCGAGGACAGGCTTTTCGCTGAAAAACTGTTTTTT. This gives the protein CASSSPRSEDRLFAEKLFF.

This chain's CDR3 is CASSLRGTYEQYF. The CDR3 coding sequence is TGTGCCAGCAGCTTAAGGGGGACCTACGAGCAGTACTTC. The V and J genes are TRBV7-9 and TRBJ2-7; possible D gene TRBD1, 6 bases. CDR3 size: 13 residues. V lost 2 bases and J 2 bases, leaving 7 bases between the germline ends. From germline, CDR1 is SEHNR and CDR2 FQNEAQ (reference sequence).

This clone has a single count. The J gene is TRBJ2-5, the V gene TRBV19; TRBD2 aligns across 7 bases. V shed 1 base and J 4 bases; nucleotides not matched to a gene: 6. Germline values: CDR1 LNHDA, CDR2 SQIVND (reference sequence). The CDR3 is 15 residues long. The CDR3 DNA follows: TGTGCCAGTAGTATAGTGGGAGGGGCGAGAGAGACCCAGTACTTC. Translated, it gives CASSIVGGARETQYF.

This chain's CDR3 is CASSPSPGGGNQPQHF. The CDR3 DNA reads as TGTGCCAGCAGCCCCTCCCCAGGAGGGGGCAATCAGCCCCAGCATTTT. This chain joins TRBV7-2 and TRBJ1-5; D might be TRBD1 (5 bases). The germline V gene has CDR1 SGHTA and CDR2 FQGNSA. Trimming removed 5 bases at V and 2 bases at J, with 16 bases between. The CDR3 is 16 amino acids.

This sequence joins TRBV7-9 and TRBJ1-1; maybe TRBD1 (6 bases). The V and J ends lost 5 bases and 5 bases respectively, with 15 bases between them. This CDR3 spans 14 amino acids. CDR1 is SEHNR, CDR2 FQNEAQ, per germline (reference sequence). The CDR3, as DNA: TGTGCCAGCAGCGGGGGCGGGGGCTTGACTGAAGCTTTCTTT. Encoded protein: CASSGGGGLTEAFF. The variable domain in full, completed from reference TRBV7-9 and TRBJ1-1, reads DTGVSQNPRHKITKRGQNVTFRCDPISEHNRLYWYRQTLGQGPEFLTYFQNEAQLEKSRLLSDRFSAERPKGSFSTLEIQRTEQGDSAMYLCASSGGGGLTEAFFGQGTRLTVV.

The rearrangement joins TRBV19 to TRBJ2-3; either TRBD1 or TRBD2 may fit D (7 bases each). The germline gives CDR1 LNHDA, CDR2 SQIVND (reference sequence). V lost 4 bases to trimming and J lost 3 bases, with 11 bases between them. The CDR3 totals 14 residues. CDR3 region: CASSTGGGTDTQYF. CDR3 DNA sequence: TGTGCCAGTAGTACAGGGGGGGGGACAGATACGCAGTATTTT. Full variable domain (missing parts from reference TRBV19 and TRBJ2-3): DGGITQSPKYLFRKEGQNVTLSCEQNLNHDAMYWYRQDPGQGLRLIYYSQIVNDFQKGDIAEGYSVSREKKESFPLTVTSAQKNPTAFYLCASSTGGGTDTQYFGPGTRLTVL.

The rearrangement joins TRBV2 to TRBJ1-2; the D is unclear. The CDR3 spans 13 residues. The ends were cut back, 2 bases at V and 1 base at J, with 5 bases in the middle. CDR1 SNHLY and CDR2 FYNNEI come from the germline V gene. Written as DNA, the CDR3 is TGTGCCAGCAGTGAATTTCTTAACTATGGCTACACCTTC. This codes for CASSEFLNYGYTF.

This chain uses TRBV11-2 with TRBJ1-2; the D gene is possibly TRBD1 (5 bases). V lost 4 bases and J lost 4, with 10 bases in between. The CDR3 totals 13 residues. The germline gives CDR1 SGHAT, CDR2 FQNNGV. The chain's CDR3 is CASSSGTAYGYTF. In nucleotides, the CDR3 is TGTGCCAGCAGCTCCGGGACCGCCTATGGCTACACCTTC.

The chain recombines TRBV7-8 with TRBJ2-5; tentative D call: TRBD2 (6 bases). Germline CDR1 reads SGHVS; CDR2 reads FQNEAQ. This CDR3 has 17 residues. The V gene lost 2 bases and the J gene lost 1 base, with 17 bases spanning the gap. CDR3 amino acids: CASSLSSPGSLQETQYF. The CDR3 nucleotides read TGTGCCAGCAGCTTATCCTCCCCCGGGAGCCTCCAAGAGACCCAGTACTTC.

This chain connects TRBV5-1 to TRBJ2-1, with D tentatively TRBD2 (7 bases). Trimming removed 2 bases from V and 1 base from J, with 13 bases in between. Germline CDR1 SGHRS, CDR2 YFSETQ. There are 16 residues in the CDR3. CDR3 DNA: TGCGCCAGCAGCTTCGGGGGGCAGGGGTCCTACAATGAGCAGTTCTTC. Translation: CASSFGGQGSYNEQFF.

This clone appeared a few times. The chain carries TRBV9 and TRBJ1-2, with D possibly matching TRBD1 (6 bases). Germline V gene sequence: CDR1 SGDLS, CDR2 YYNGEE. The ends were cut back, 7 bases at V and 2 bases at J, with 9 bases in the middle. The CDR3 spans 12 residues. This CDR3 reads CASGRGNYGYTF. In DNA form, the CDR3 reads TGTGCCAGCGGAAGGGGGAACTATGGCTACACCTTC.

The chain recombines TRBV12-5 with TRBJ1-5, with a weak D call TRBD1 (6 bases). Trimming left V 5 bases short and J 0 bases short, with 8 bases between. Germline-derived CDR1 and CDR2 are LGHNT and FRNRAP. The CDR3 sequence is 14 residues long. The DNA for the CDR3 is TGTGCTAGTGGTATGGACAGTAGCAATCAGCCCCAGCATTTT. Translated, it gives CASGMDSSNQPQHF.

The chain has TRBV6-6 and TRBJ2-2; TRBD2 agrees at 7 bases. Looked up from germline, CDR1 is MNHNY and CDR2 is SVGAGI (reference sequence). This CDR3 contains 16 residues. Trimming cost V 4 bases and J 5 bases; bases outside gene matches: 10. CDR3 amino acids: CASSLGTGGGTGELFF. The DNA for the CDR3 is TGTGCCAGCAGTTTGGGGACGGGAGGAGGGACCGGGGAGCTGTTTTTT.

The chain links TRBV11-2 to TRBJ1-3, with D maybe TRBD1 (5 bases). CDR1 SGHAT and CDR2 FQNNGV come from the germline V gene. The CDR3 contains 14 residues. The germline V and J ends were trimmed by 5 bases and 4 bases, with 12 bases remaining between them. CDR3 in amino acids: CASSPGNRGNTIYF. CDR3 nucleotides: TGTGCCAGCAGCCCAGGGAACCGCGGAAACACCATATATTTT.

This clone was observed once. The genes are TRBV5-1 and TRBJ2-7; weak D call: TRBD2 (6 bases). CDR1 SGHRS and CDR2 YFSETQ come from the germline V gene. Trimming took off 0 bases at V and 1 base at J, with 11 bases between the two ends. CDR3 length: 15 amino acids. For the CDR3, the DNA is TGCGCCAGCAGCTTGGTTGGGGGGTGGTCCTACGAGCAGTACTTC. Protein: CASSLVGGWSYEQYF.

The chain is built from TRBV19 and TRBJ2-2, with 9 positions matching TRBD2. Germline-derived CDR1 and CDR2 are LNHDA and SQIVND (reference sequence). V dropped 5 bases and J dropped 5; count of bases not matched to a gene: 6. This CDR3 is 15 amino acids long. CDR3 protein: CASSWRGGNTGELFF. As DNA, the CDR3 is TGTGCCAGTAGTTGGCGGGGGGGGAATACCGGGGAGCTGTTTTTT.